The 24 T cell receptor beta chains listed next were all sequenced from one sample in a study of beta chain features in type 1 diabetes. Expressed TCRB transcripts were sequenced because the entire RNA isolate underwent reverse transcription. Repertoires were generated with immunoSEQ multiplex PCR, while TCRdb's copy carries only in-frame clones and drops some. The table shows around 99,000 clones, with 40% occurring only once. The sequenced sample consisted of stem cell memory CD4+ T cells from blood. Receptors were obtained from a woman younger than 35 in good health.

This clone was seen just once. The V gene is TRBV5-1, the J gene TRBJ2-7; 11 bases match TRBD2. This CDR3 contains 15 residues. Germline lookup yields CDR1 SGHRS and CDR2 YFSETQ. The junction had 4 bases not matched to a gene; V was cut back by 4 bases and J by 1 base. The CDR3 sequence: CASSRGLAESYEQYF. In nucleotides, the CDR3 is TGCGCCAGCAGCAGGGGACTAGCGGAATCCTACGAGCAGTACTTC. Variable domain in full (rest from reference TRBV5-1 and TRBJ2-7): KAGVTQTPRYLIKTRGQQVTLSCSPISGHRSVSWYQQTPGQGLQFLFEYFSETQRNKGNFPGRFSGRQFSNSRSEMNVSTLELGDSALYLCASSRGLAESYEQYFGPGTRLTVT.

CDR3 coding DNA: TGTGCCAGCAGCCAATTCCGAGTCAATGAGCAGTTCTTC. Its translation: CASSQFRVNEQFF. The chain employs TRBV14 and TRBJ2-1; D is uncertain. The CDR3 has 13 residues. The germline V gene has CDR1 SGHDN and CDR2 FVKESK. V was cut by 2 bases and J by 6 bases, with 8 bases left in between. The entire variable domain, with the rest obtained from reference TRBV14 and TRBJ2-1, is as follows: EAGVTQFPSHSVIEKGQTVTLRCDPISGHDNLYWYRRVMGKEIKFLLHFVKESKQDESGMPNNRFLAERTGGTYSTLKVQPAELEDSGVYFCASSQFRVNEQFFGPGTRLTVL.

The V gene is TRBV5-1, the J gene TRBJ2-1, with D unclear. There are 15 residues in the CDR3. CDR1 is SGHRS and CDR2 is YFSETQ in the germline V gene. The V and J ends lost 4 bases and 0 bases respectively, with 11 bases between them. The DNA for the CDR3 is TGCGCCAGCAGCAACCGACTGGACTCCTACAATGAGCAGTTCTTC. It codes for CASSNRLDSYNEQFF.

The J gene is TRBJ1-2, the V gene TRBV25-1; 9 bases are shared with TRBD1. The germline gives CDR1 MGHDK, CDR2 SYGVNS. The V gene end was trimmed by 6 bases and the J gene end by 8 bases; junction bases not matched to a gene: 7. The CDR3 has 13 residues. DNA of the CDR3: TGTGCCAGCAGCGGAGGACAGGGGCAAGGCTACACCTTC. Translation gives CASSGGQGQGYTF.

V and J are TRBV10-3 and TRBJ2-7, with a tentative D call TRBD2 (6 bases). Between the trimmed V and J ends, which lost 10 bases and 6 bases, there was a span of 22 bases. Germline V CDR1 and CDR2: ENHRY, SYGVKD. CDR3 size: 14 residues. The CDR3, as DNA: TGTGCCACCGAGAATGTCGGGAGTTTGTCCGAGCAGTACTTC. This translates into CATENVGSLSEQYF.

This sequence joins TRBV18 and TRBJ2-2, with 8 bases aligning to TRBD1. Losses at the gene ends were 3 bases for V and 4 bases for J; bases not matched to a gene: 7. Germline CDR1 reads KGHSH; CDR2 reads LQKENI. The length of the CDR3 is 16 residues. CDR3 bases: TGTGCCAGCTCACCTATCCGGGACAGGCGCACCGGGGAGCTGTTTTTT. Protein product: CASSPIRDRRTGELFF.

With respect to this clone: Additional DNA sequences in this sample encode the identical CDR3. This rearrangement joins TRBV15 to TRBJ1-4; D might be TRBD1 (6 bases). In germline, CDR1 is LNHNV, CDR2 YYDKDF (reference sequence). V lost 9 bases, J lost 3 bases, and 17 bases lay in between. This CDR3 comprises 15 residues. As DNA, the CDR3 is TGTGCCACTCAGCAGGGGACGCTCCCTAATGAAAAACTGTTTTTT. This codes for CATQQGTLPNEKLFF. Full variable domain (rest looked up from reference TRBV15 and TRBJ1-4): DAMVIQNPRYQVTQFGKPVTLSCSQTLNHNVMYWYQQKSSQAPKLLFHYYDKDFNNEADTPDNFQSRRPNTSFCFLDIRSPGLGDTAMYLCATQQGTLPNEKLFFGSGTQLSVL.

The rearrangement links TRBV30 to TRBJ1-2, with a tentative D call TRBD1 (5 bases). V shed 2 bases and J shed 0 bases, with 13 bases lying between them. Germline values: CDR1 GTSNPN, CDR2 SVGIG (reference sequence). The CDR3 extends over 15 amino acids. The chain's CDR3 is CAWSLRDRANYGYTF. The CDR3 DNA sequence: TGTGCCTGGAGTTTACGAGACAGAGCTAACTATGGCTACACCTTC. Using reference TRBV30 and TRBJ1-2 for the parts outside the CDR3, the full variable domain is SQTIHQWPATLVQPVGSPLSLECTVEGTSNPNLYWYRQAAGRGLQLLFYSVGIGQISSEVPQNLSASRPQDRQFILSSKKLLLSDSGFYLCAWSLRDRANYGYTFGSGTRLTVV.

The chain combines TRBV27 with TRBJ2-7, with 7 bases that match TRBD1. Losses at the gene ends were 5 bases for V and 3 bases for J; bases not matched to a gene: 10. Germline assignment: CDR1 MNHEY and CDR2 SMNVEV (reference sequence). The CDR3 length is 15 residues. CDR3 loop: CASSLTGPRDYEQYF. The CDR3 DNA reads as TGTGCCAGCAGTCTGACAGGGCCTAGAGACTACGAGCAGTACTTC.

In DNA form, the CDR3 reads TGTGCCAGCAGCTTCGGCGGGACAGGGCAAAACATTCAGTACTTC. As protein: CASSFGGTGQNIQYF. The chain recombines TRBV11-2 with TRBJ2-4; 9 nucleotides align to TRBD1. Germline-derived CDR1 and CDR2 are SGHAT and FQNNGV. This CDR3 spans 15 amino acids. V lost 3 bases to trimming and J lost 5 bases; unmatched junction nucleotides: 5.

There are a few counts of this clone. The chain uses TRBV25-1 and TRBJ2-5; 10 positions match TRBD1. Germline V gives CDR1 MGHDK, CDR2 SYGVNS. The CDR3 has 18 residues. V gave up 6 bases and J gave up 0 bases; unmatched junction bases: 13. The CDR3 DNA reads TGTGCCAGCAGGGGTGACCGGGACAGGGGATCCAACCAAGAGACCCAGTACTTC. The encoded protein is CASRGDRDRGSNQETQYF. Full variable domain (rest looked up from reference TRBV25-1 and TRBJ2-5): EADIYQTPRYLVIGTGKKITLECSQTMGHDKMYWYQQDPGMELHLIHYSYGVNSTEKGDLSSESTVSRIRTEHFPLTLESARPSHTSQYLCASRGDRDRGSNQETQYFGPGTRLLVL.

The rearrangement joins TRBV4-2 to TRBJ2-5, with 9 bases aligning to TRBD2. V dropped 1 base and J dropped 4; count of bases not matched to a gene: 7. Germline CDR1 and CDR2: LGHNA and YNFKEQ. The CDR3 is made up of 16 amino acids. In nucleotides, the CDR3 is TGTGCCAGCAGCCAAGGAGGGGCTAGCGGGACAGAGACCCAGTACTTC. Translating it yields CASSQGGASGTETQYF.

The V call is TRBV29-1, the J call TRBJ1-2; possible D gene TRBD1, 6 bases. Trimming took off 4 bases at V and 4 bases at J, with 16 bases between the two ends. This CDR3 comprises 14 residues. Germline CDR1 is SQVTM and CDR2 is ANQGSEA. The CDR3 region is CSVASNRAGYGYTF. CDR3 nucleotide sequence: TGCAGCGTTGCTTCAAACAGGGCGGGCTATGGCTACACCTTC.

The rearrangement joins TRBV29-1 to TRBJ1-1; 9 nucleotides match TRBD1. CDR3 size: 12 residues. Germline CDR1 SQVTM, CDR2 ANQGSEA. Trimming took 6 bases from V and 2 from J; bases not matched to a gene: 1. The chain's CDR3 is CSVGQGNTEAFF. The CDR3 DNA reads as TGCAGCGTGGGACAGGGAAACACTGAAGCTTTCTTT.

This chain uses TRBV9 with TRBJ1-2, with 8 bases identical to TRBD1. The CDR3 has 15 amino acids. Germline V gene sequence: CDR1 SGDLS, CDR2 YYNGEE. V dropped 2 bases and J dropped 6; count of bases not matched to a gene: 9. This CDR3 is CASSVNPGGADGYTF. The CDR3 nucleotides are TGTGCCAGCAGCGTGAACCCAGGGGGCGCGGATGGCTACACCTTC.

This clone occurred a few times. This sequence joins TRBV4-2 and TRBJ1-2; 11 bases align to TRBD1. Trimming at V came to 2 bases and at J to 4 bases, leaving 6 bases not matched to a gene. The CDR3 is 16 amino acids. CDR1 and CDR2 (germline): LGHNA, YNFKEQ. The CDR3 loop is CASSQRDRGNVYGYTF. The CDR3 coding sequence is TGTGCCAGCAGCCAACGGGACAGGGGGAACGTCTATGGCTACACCTTC.

This clone turned up a few times. As DNA, the CDR3 is TGTGCCAGTCTCCACAGGGGCGGGAACACCGGGGAGCTGTTTTTT. The encoded protein is CASLHRGGNTGELFF. The chain recombines TRBV19 with TRBJ2-2; 7 bases are shared with TRBD1. V dropped 8 bases and J dropped 1; count of bases not matched to a gene: 7. Looked up from germline, CDR1 is LNHDA and CDR2 is SQIVND (reference sequence). CDR3 length: 15 amino acids.

This clone was counted between two and nine times. The chain links TRBV7-8 to TRBJ2-1, with TRBD2 matching over 9 bases. This CDR3 is 15 amino acids long. Per the germline V gene, CDR1 is SGHVS and CDR2 is FQNEAQ. With 5 bases clipped from V and 4 bases from J, the junction kept 6 bases outside the gene matches. DNA of the CDR3: TGTGCCAGCAGCCTATATAGCGGGGGTTACAATGAGCAGTTCTTC. Translating gives CASSLYSGGYNEQFF.

The V and J genes are TRBV9 and TRBJ2-5; 12 nucleotides align to TRBD2. V shed 4 bases, J shed 5 bases, and the junction held 9 bases outside the gene matches. The CDR3 contains 16 residues. Germline loops: CDR1 SGDLS, CDR2 YYNGEE. The CDR3 loop is CASSFGLAGNLETQYF. The CDR3 nucleotides read TGTGCCAGCAGCTTCGGACTAGCGGGGAACTTGGAGACCCAGTACTTC.

This clone was detected only a few times. The V call is TRBV30, the J call TRBJ2-3; D might be TRBD2 (7 bases). Trimming stripped 4 bases from V and 0 bases from J, with 11 bases between. This CDR3 contains 14 residues. The germline gives CDR1 GTSNPN, CDR2 SVGIG (reference sequence). CDR3: CAWTRGGSTDTQYF. DNA of the CDR3: TGTGCCTGGACGAGGGGGGGAAGCACAGATACGCAGTATTTT.

This clone was detected only a few times. The V call is TRBV18, the J call TRBJ1-5, with D possibly matching TRBD1 (5 bases). Trimming shortened V by 2 bases and J by 0 bases, and 14 bases separated the two germline ends. The germline V gene has CDR1 KGHSH and CDR2 LQKENI. This CDR3 is built from 17 residues. The CDR3 protein is CASSPSAQGSSNQPQHF. CDR3 in DNA: TGTGCCAGCTCACCATCTGCCCAGGGATCTAGCAATCAGCCCCAGCATTTT.

The chain combines TRBV29-1 with TRBJ2-7; TRBD1 matches 7 bases. Germline V gives CDR1 SQVTM, CDR2 ANQGSEA. V was pared by 6 bases and J by 2 bases, with 10 bases of the junction left unmatched. The CDR3 is 14 amino acids. The CDR3: CSVGRQGGAYEQYF. CDR3 DNA sequence: TGCAGCGTAGGCAGACAGGGTGGCGCCTACGAGCAGTACTTC.

The chain links TRBV9 to TRBJ2-7, with a tentative D call TRBD1 (5 bases). This CDR3 contains 15 residues. The V and J ends lost 3 bases and 1 base respectively, with 14 bases between them. CDR1 and CDR2 from the germline V gene are SGDLS and YYNGEE. The CDR3 sequence is CASSAAGYSSYEQYF. CDR3 sequence (DNA): TGTGCCAGCAGCGCAGCAGGGTACAGTTCCTACGAGCAGTACTTC.

This sequence joins TRBV11-2 and TRBJ2-1; the match to TRBD1 covers 10 bases. Germline CDR1 and CDR2: SGHAT and FQNNGV. This CDR3 comprises 16 residues. V shed 3 bases and J 7 bases; nucleotides not matched to a gene: 9. The CDR3 DNA reads as TGTGCCAGCAGCTTTATGGGGACAGGGGTCGGGAATGAGCAGTTCTTC. Residues: CASSFMGTGVGNEQFF.